The 6 T cell receptor beta chains reported below all come from one sample, sequenced in a study of blood T cells in healthy people across ages. Together with a sample-barcoded 5' primer, a J-beta primer mix was included in a second PCR lasting roughly 6 to 12 cycles. TCRdb passed the 5' RACE reads through MiXCR, listing each CDR3 protein once. This sample has roughly 1,100,000 distinct CDR3 sequences, with 20% to 25% found just once. The same specimen was also included in a second study, on T cells of mothers and their children.

The sequenced material came from blood. These receptors were taken from a girl aged 2 to 10 in good health.

This clonotype was detected a few times. Its ends do not fully match the called genes, so a read error is possible. The chain carries TRBV7-7 and TRBJ2-3; D unclear. CDR1 SSHAT and CDR2 FNYEAQ come from the germline V gene (reference sequence). This CDR3 has 13 residues. The CDR3 nucleotides are TGTGCTAGCAGCTTAGAGACCCATGCTACGCAGTATTTT. Translated: CASSLETHATQYF.

The rearrangement uses TRBV4-3 and TRBJ2-6; TRBD1 might be the D (5 bases). Germline CDR1 and CDR2: LGHNA and YSLEER. The CDR3 length is 19 residues. Trimming took off 0 bases at V and 0 bases at J, with 15 bases between the two ends. CDR3 loop: CASSQDRGAQYSGANVLTF. The CDR3 coding sequence is TGCGCCAGCAGCCAAGATCGTGGGGCGCAGTACTCTGGGGCCAACGTCCTGACTTTC.

This clonotype was detected a few times. The gene calls are TRBV6-1 and TRBJ2-7, with D possibly being TRBD2 (6 bases). Germline V gene lookup returns CDR1 MNHNS and CDR2 SASEGT. The CDR3 has 13 residues. V lost 3 bases to trimming and J lost 2 bases, with 8 bases between them. CDR3: CASSEGLTYEQYF. The CDR3, as DNA: TGTGCCAGCAGTGAGGGACTTACCTACGAGCAGTACTTC.

V gene TRBV7-8 combines with J gene TRBJ2-3, with a weak D call TRBD2 (5 bases). The germline CDR1 and CDR2 sequences are SGHVS and FQNEAQ. The V end was cut by 0 bases, the J end by 0 bases, with 13 bases between. This CDR3 contains 17 residues. As DNA, the CDR3 is TGTGCCAGCAGCTTAGCGGTCGCGGGCCTTAGCACAGATACGCAGTATTTT. Amino acids: CASSLAVAGLSTDTQYF.

The chain couples TRBV10-3 to TRBJ2-3; unclear D gene. The CDR3 totals 16 residues. CDR1 and CDR2 (germline): ENHRY, SYGVKD. V was pared by 5 bases and J by 0 bases, with 15 bases between. DNA for the CDR3: TGTGCCATCAGTTTTGTGCAGCAATCTAGCACAGATACGCAGTATTTT. Amino acid sequence: CAISFVQQSSTDTQYF.

This chain links TRBV12-3 or TRBV12-4 with TRBJ2-5, with unresolved D. The V end lost 10 bases, the J end lost 1 base, and 16 bases lay between the germline ends. CDR3 length equals 14 residues. CDR3 coding DNA: TGTGCCACCAGCTACCCCCAGTCCCAAGAGACCCAGTACTTC. Its translation is CATSYPQSQETQYF.